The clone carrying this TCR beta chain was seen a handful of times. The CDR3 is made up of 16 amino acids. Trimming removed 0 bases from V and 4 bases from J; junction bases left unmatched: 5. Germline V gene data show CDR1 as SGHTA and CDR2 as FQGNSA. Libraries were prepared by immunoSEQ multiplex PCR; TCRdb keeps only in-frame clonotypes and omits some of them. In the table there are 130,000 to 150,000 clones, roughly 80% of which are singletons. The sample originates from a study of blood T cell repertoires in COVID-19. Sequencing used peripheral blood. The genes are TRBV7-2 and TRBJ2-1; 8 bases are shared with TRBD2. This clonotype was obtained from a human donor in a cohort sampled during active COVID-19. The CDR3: CASSLASGVPYNEQFF. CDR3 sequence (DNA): TGTGCCAGCAGCTTAGCTAGCGGGGTCCCATACAATGAGCAGTTCTTC.